The text below deals with one TCR beta chain. Its target is unknown. Per the original methods: Lowest detectable productive clonotype frequency was 2.59 x 10-5. The method was immunoSEQ multiplex PCR; TCRdb's version includes in-frame clones alone and lacks a portion of them. V, J and clone size are taken as reported in that table, and D and trimming were inferred from the DNA itself. Of about 30,000 clones listed, approximately 80% are singletons. These data come from a study of STAT5B mutations in CD4+ large granular lymphocyte leukemia. Study-wide results and limits: Patient CD4-sorted repertoires stayed more clonal than healthy ones after leukemic-clone removal.

Sample: CD4+ T cells from blood buffy coats. The clonotype comes from a human donor in good health.

The CDR3 sequence: CASSFGQGKETQYF. The CDR3 bases are TGTGCCAGCAGCTTCGGTCAGGGGAAGGAGACCCAGTACTTC. This chain joins TRBV7-9 and TRBJ2-5, with a tentative D call TRBD1 (6 bases). This CDR3 region has 14 residues. The germline V and J ends were trimmed by 3 bases and 5 bases, with 13 bases remaining between them. In germline, CDR1 is SEHNR, CDR2 FQNEAQ (reference sequence).